The 10 T cell receptor beta chains below all came from one sample that was sequenced in a study of OX40 agonist ivuxolimab in advanced cancers. Profiling relied on immunoSEQ multiplex PCR, and the TCRdb table lists in-frame clones only, not all of them. Among approximately 39,000 clones, about 88% were seen once, and the ten largest hold 4%. The sequences come from CD4+ or CD8+ T cells sorted from blood, collected in a trial of the OX40 agonist ivuxolimab. The receptors were sampled from an adult with an advanced solid tumor such as melanoma, head and neck, liver or kidney cancer.

The chain uses TRBV2 and TRBJ2-7, with D maybe TRBD2 (9 bases). Germline CDR1 and CDR2: SNHLY and FYNNEI. The V end was cut by 7 bases, the J end by 7 bases, with 32 bases between. This CDR3 spans 18 amino acids. The CDR3 spells CASNPEGRGLAGTGEQYF. The DNA of the CDR3 is TGTGCCAGCAACCCCGAGGGCAGGGGGCTAGCGGGAACGGGAGAGCAGTACTTC.

This sequence joins TRBV29-1 and TRBJ2-4; possibly TRBD2 for D (6 bases). Per germline, CDR1 SQVTM and CDR2 ANQGSEA. This CDR3 region has 13 residues. Trimming removed 3 bases from V and 2 bases from J, with 8 bases in between. The CDR3 region has the DNA TGCAGCGTTGATGGGGGGTCCAAAAACATTCAGTACTTC. Amino acids: CSVDGGSKNIQYF. Looking up the rest from reference TRBV29-1 and TRBJ2-4 gives the full variable domain: SAVISQKPSRDICQRGTSLTIQCQVDSQVTMMFWYRQQPGQSLTLIATANQGSEATYESGFVIDKFPISRPNLTFSTLTVSNMSPEDSSIYLCSVDGGSKNIQYFGAGTRLSVL.

The rearrangement uses TRBV28 and TRBJ2-7, with 8 bases that match TRBD1. The CDR3 contains 13 residues. The germline gives CDR1 MDHEN, CDR2 SYDVKM. V trimming: 6 bases; J trimming: 3 bases; junction bases outside the gene matches: 4. CDR3 nucleotides: TGTGCCAGCAGAGTTACAGGGGGCTACGAGCAGTACTTC. Translating it yields CASRVTGGYEQYF.

The chain is built from TRBV2 and TRBJ1-5; D may be TRBD1 (6 bases). Germline V gene sequence: CDR1 SNHLY, CDR2 FYNNEI. The CDR3 runs to 15 residues. Trimming shortened V by 7 bases and J by 0 bases, and 13 bases separated the two germline ends. The CDR3 DNA sequence: TGTGCCAGCAAAATTTTGGACAGTAGCAATCAGCCCCAGCATTTT. Its translation is CASKILDSSNQPQHF.

The chain recombines TRBV5-4 with TRBJ2-3, with unresolved D. Germline CDR1 SGHNT, CDR2 YYREEE (reference sequence). Trimming took 0 bases from V and 0 from J, leaving 5 bases between them. The CDR3 sequence is 14 residues long. The CDR3 region is CASSLGVSTDTQYF. The CDR3 DNA follows: TGTGCCAGCAGCTTGGGGGTTAGCACAGATACGCAGTATTTT.

This clone occurred a few times. The chain recombines TRBV18 with TRBJ1-1; TRBD1 might be the D (5 bases). V dropped 7 bases and J dropped 4 bases, with 19 bases sitting between them. The CDR3 has 15 amino acids. Germline lookup yields CDR1 KGHSH and CDR2 LQKENI. In DNA, the CDR3 is TGTGCCAGCTTCCTTCAGGGAGGGTTGGGCACTGAAGCTTTCTTT. Protein: CASFLQGGLGTEAFF.

CDR3: CATSTRAKRSYNEQFF. Written as DNA, the CDR3 is TGTGCCACCAGCACAAGGGCCAAACGCTCCTACAATGAGCAGTTCTTC. V gene TRBV15 combines with J gene TRBJ2-1, with no clear D. Germline V CDR1 and CDR2: LNHNV, YYDKDF (reference sequence). The CDR3 is made up of 16 amino acids. V shed 4 bases and J shed 0 bases, with 13 bases lying between them.

The chain carries TRBV18 and TRBJ1-5; 7 bases agree with TRBD1. V lost 5 bases to trimming and J lost 7 bases; unmatched junction nucleotides: 8. CDR3 length: 14 residues. The germline CDR1 and CDR2 sequences are KGHSH and LQKENI. This CDR3 is CASSLGQAQQPQHF. Written as DNA, the CDR3 is TGTGCCAGCTCATTAGGACAGGCGCAGCAGCCCCAGCATTTT.

The chain has TRBV6-5 and TRBJ1-2; 7 bases align to TRBD1. Per germline, CDR1 MNHEY and CDR2 SVGAGI. CDR3 size: 14 residues. J gave up 3 bases and V 4 bases, and 5 bases lay outside the gene matches. CDR3 nucleotides: TGTGCCAGCAGTTTGGACAGGTTGTACTATGGCTACACCTTC. Its protein is CASSLDRLYYGYTF.

This clone has only one observation. The genes are TRBV28 and TRBJ1-2; the match to TRBD1 covers 7 bases. The germline V gene has CDR1 MDHEN and CDR2 SYDVKM. The CDR3 is 13 residues long. V shed 8 bases, J shed 8 bases, and the junction held 11 bases outside the gene matches. The CDR3 bases are TGTGCCAGCGGGACAGACCCAATTGACGGCTACACCTTC. Translating gives CASGTDPIDGYTF.